This T cell receptor beta chain was retrieved from a study of CD8 T cells in ankylosing spondylitis. The sample holds a few counts of this clonotype. Its antigen is still unknown. General observations from the study: What appeared characteristic of ankylosing spondylitis blood was a TCR beta motif of several highly homologous variants.

TCRdb reanalysed the 5' RACE reads using MiXCR and keeps one entry per CDR3 protein. The table records about 24,000 distinct CDR3 sequences, roughly a sixth of them present only once. The ends were cut back, 3 bases at V and 5 bases at J, with 10 bases in the middle. The length of the CDR3 is 12 residues. Looked up from germline, CDR1 is DFQATT and CDR2 is SNEGSKA (reference sequence). The sequence came from a male donor with ankylosing spondylitis or in good health (not recorded which). Sequencing used blood. The chain couples TRBV20-1 to TRBJ1-1; D remains unclear. The CDR3 loop reads CSARTGITEAFF. CDR3 DNA sequence: TGCAGTGCTAGGACGGGGATAACTGAAGCTTTCTTT.